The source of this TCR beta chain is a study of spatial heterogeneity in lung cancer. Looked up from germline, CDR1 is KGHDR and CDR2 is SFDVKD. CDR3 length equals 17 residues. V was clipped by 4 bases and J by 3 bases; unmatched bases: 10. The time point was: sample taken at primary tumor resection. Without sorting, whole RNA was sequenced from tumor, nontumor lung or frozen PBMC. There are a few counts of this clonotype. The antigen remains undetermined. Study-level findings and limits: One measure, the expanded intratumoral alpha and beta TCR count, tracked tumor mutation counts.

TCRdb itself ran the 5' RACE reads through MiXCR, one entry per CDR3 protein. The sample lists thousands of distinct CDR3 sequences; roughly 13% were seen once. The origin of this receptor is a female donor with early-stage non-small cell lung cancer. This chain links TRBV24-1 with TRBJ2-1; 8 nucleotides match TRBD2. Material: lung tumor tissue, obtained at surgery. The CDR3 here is CATSEETSGGDYNEQFF. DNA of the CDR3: TGTGCCACCAGTGAGGAAACTAGCGGAGGCGACTACAATGAGCAGTTCTTC.